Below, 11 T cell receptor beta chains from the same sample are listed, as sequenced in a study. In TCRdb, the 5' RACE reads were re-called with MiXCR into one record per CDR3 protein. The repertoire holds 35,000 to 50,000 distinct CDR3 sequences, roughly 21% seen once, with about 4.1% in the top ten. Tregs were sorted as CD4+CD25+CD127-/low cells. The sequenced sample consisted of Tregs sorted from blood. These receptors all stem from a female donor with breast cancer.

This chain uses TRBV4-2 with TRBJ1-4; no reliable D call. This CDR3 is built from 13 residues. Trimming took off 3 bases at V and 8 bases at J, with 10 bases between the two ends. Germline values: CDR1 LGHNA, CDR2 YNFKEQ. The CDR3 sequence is CASSQAEEEKLFF. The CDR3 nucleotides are TGTGCCAGCAGCCAGGCCGAGGAAGAAAAACTGTTTTTT.

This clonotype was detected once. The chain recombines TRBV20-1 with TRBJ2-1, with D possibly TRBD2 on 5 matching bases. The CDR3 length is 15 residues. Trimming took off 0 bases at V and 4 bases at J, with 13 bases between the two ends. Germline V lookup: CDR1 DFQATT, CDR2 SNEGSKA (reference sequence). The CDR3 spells CSARDLLAPYNEQFF. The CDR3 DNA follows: TGCAGTGCTAGAGATCTCCTAGCTCCGTACAATGAGCAGTTCTTC.

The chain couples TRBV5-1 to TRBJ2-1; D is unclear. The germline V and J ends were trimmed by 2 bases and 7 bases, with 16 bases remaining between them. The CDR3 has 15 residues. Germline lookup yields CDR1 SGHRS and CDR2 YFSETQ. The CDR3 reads CASSLFVGQVNEQFF. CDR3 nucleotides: TGCGCCAGCAGCTTATTTGTTGGGCAGGTTAATGAGCAGTTCTTC. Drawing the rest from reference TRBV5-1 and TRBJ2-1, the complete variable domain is KAGVTQTPRYLIKTRGQQVTLSCSPISGHRSVSWYQQTPGQGLQFLFEYFSETQRNKGNFPGRFSGRQFSNSRSEMNVSTLELGDSALYLCASSLFVGQVNEQFFGPGTRLTVL.

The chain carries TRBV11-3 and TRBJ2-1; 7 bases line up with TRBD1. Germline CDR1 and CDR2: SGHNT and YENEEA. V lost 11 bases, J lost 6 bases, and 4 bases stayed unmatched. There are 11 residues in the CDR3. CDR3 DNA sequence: TGTGCCCGGGGACAGTCCAATGAGCAGTTCTTC. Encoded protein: CARGQSNEQFF.

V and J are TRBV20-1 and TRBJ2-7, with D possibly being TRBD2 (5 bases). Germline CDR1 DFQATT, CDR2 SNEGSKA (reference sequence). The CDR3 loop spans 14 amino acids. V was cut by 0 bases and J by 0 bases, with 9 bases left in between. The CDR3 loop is CSAREDGDSYEQYF. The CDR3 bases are TGCAGTGCTAGAGAAGACGGGGACTCCTACGAGCAGTACTTC.

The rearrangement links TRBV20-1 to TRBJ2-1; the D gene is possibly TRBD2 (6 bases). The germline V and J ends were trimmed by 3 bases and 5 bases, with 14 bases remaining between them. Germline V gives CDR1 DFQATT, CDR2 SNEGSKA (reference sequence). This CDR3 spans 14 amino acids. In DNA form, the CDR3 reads TGCAGTGCTAGGGATCTAGCGTCTAACAATGAGCAGTTCTTC. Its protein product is CSARDLASNNEQFF.

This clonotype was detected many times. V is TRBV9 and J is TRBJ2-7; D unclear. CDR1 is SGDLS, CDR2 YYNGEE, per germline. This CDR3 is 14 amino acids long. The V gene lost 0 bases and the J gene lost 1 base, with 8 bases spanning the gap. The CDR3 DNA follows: TGTGCCAGCAGCGTAGGGTACGGGTCCTACGAGCAGTACTTC. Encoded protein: CASSVGYGSYEQYF.

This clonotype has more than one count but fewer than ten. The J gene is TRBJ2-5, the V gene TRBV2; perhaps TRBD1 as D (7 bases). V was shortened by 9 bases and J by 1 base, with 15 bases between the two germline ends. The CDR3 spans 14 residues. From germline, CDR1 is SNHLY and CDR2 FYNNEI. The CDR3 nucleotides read TGTGCCAGTTGCGGGACAGCCAGCCAAGAGACCCAGTACTTC. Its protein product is CASCGTASQETQYF.

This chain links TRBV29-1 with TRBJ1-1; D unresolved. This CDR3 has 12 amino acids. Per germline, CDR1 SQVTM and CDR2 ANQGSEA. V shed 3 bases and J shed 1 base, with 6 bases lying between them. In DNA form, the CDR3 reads TGCAGCGTTGATCGGGCGAACACTGAAGCTTTCTTT. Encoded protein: CSVDRANTEAFF.

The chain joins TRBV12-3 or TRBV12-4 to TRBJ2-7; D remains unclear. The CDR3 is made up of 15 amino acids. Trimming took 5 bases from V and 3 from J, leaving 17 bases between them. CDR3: CASSDTARSRYEQYF. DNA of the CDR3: TGTGCCAGCAGTGACACGGCTAGGAGTCGCTACGAGCAGTACTTC.

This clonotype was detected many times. In DNA, the CDR3 is TGCGCCAGCAGCCAAGGTAGGGGGACTGAAGCTTTCTTT. It encodes CASSQGRGTEAFF. This chain links TRBV4-1 with TRBJ1-1, with D perhaps matching TRBD1 (6 bases). This CDR3 has 13 residues. Germline V gives CDR1 MGHRA, CDR2 YSYEKL. V dropped 1 base and J dropped 5 bases, with 8 bases sitting between them.